This TCR beta chain was profiled in a study of OX40 agonist ivuxolimab in advanced cancers. For the study at large: Patients were treated with ivuxolimab, an agonistic anti-OX40 (CD134) antibody.

Using immunoSEQ multiplex PCR, the repertoire was profiled, and TCRdb retains in-frame clones only, with some absent. This sample has 30,000 to 35,000 clones, with nearly 85% found just once. Germline-derived CDR1 and CDR2 are MNHNS and SASEGT. V gave up 2 bases and J gave up 4 bases, with 12 bases separating them. The CDR3 contains 15 residues. The chain has TRBV6-1 and TRBJ2-1, with D possibly matching TRBD1 (6 bases). This receptor was obtained from an adult with an advanced solid tumor such as melanoma, head and neck, liver or kidney cancer. The input for sequencing was CD4+ or CD8+ T cells sorted from blood, taken in a trial of the OX40 agonist ivuxolimab. The CDR3 spells CASSERSGAYNEQFF. The CDR3 bases are TGTGCCAGCAGTGAAAGGTCAGGGGCATACAATGAGCAGTTCTTC.